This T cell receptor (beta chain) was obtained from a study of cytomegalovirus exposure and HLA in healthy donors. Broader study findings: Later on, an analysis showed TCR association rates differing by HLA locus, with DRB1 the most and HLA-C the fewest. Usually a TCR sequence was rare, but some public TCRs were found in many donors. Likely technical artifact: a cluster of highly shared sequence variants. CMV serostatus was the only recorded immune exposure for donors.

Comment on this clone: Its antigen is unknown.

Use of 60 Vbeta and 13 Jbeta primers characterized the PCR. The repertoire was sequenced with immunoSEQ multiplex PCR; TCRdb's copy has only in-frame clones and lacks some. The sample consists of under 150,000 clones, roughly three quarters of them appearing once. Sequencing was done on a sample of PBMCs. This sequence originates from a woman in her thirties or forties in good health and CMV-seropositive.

The CDR3 bases are TGTGCCATCAGCGATAACAGGGGGCTCGGTGGCTACACCTTC. Translation gives CAISDNRGLGGYTF. The gene calls are TRBV10-3 and TRBJ1-2, with 9 bases that match TRBD1. The CDR3 has 14 amino acids. CDR1 and CDR2 (germline): ENHRY, SYGVKD. V shed 6 bases and J 7 bases; nucleotides not matched to a gene: 9.